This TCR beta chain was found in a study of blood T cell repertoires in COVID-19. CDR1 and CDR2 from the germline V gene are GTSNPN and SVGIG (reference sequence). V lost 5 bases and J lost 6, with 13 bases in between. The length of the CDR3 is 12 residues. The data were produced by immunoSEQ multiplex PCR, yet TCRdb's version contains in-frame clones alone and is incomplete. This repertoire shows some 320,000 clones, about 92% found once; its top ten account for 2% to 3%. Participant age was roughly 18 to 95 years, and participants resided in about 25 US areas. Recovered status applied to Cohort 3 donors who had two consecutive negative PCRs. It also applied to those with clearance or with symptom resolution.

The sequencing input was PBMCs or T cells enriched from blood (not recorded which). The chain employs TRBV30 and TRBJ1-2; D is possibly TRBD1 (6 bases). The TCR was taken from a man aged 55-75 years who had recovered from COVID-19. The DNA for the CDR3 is TGTGCCTGGGCTAGACAGGTTGATGGCTACACCTTC. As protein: CAWARQVDGYTF.